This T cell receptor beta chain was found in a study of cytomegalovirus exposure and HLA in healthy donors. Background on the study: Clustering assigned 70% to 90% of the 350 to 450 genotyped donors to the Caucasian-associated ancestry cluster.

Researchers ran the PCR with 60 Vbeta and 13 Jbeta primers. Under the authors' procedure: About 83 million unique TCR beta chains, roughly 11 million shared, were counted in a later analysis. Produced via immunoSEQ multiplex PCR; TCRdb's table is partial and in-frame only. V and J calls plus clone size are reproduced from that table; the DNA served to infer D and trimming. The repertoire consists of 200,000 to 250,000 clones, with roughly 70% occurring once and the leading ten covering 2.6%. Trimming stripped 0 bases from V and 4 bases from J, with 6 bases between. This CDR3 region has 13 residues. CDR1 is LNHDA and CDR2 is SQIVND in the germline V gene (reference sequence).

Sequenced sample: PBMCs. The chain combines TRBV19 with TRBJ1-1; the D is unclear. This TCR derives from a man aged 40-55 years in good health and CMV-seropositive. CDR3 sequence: CASSIDLVTEAFF. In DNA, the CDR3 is TGTGCCAGTAGTATAGATCTAGTCACTGAAGCTTTCTTT. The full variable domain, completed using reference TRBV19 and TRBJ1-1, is DGGITQSPKYLFRKEGQNVTLSCEQNLNHDAMYWYRQDPGQGLRLIYYSQIVNDFQKGDIAEGYSVSREKKESFPLTVTSAQKNPTAFYLCASSIDLVTEAFFGQGTRLTVV.